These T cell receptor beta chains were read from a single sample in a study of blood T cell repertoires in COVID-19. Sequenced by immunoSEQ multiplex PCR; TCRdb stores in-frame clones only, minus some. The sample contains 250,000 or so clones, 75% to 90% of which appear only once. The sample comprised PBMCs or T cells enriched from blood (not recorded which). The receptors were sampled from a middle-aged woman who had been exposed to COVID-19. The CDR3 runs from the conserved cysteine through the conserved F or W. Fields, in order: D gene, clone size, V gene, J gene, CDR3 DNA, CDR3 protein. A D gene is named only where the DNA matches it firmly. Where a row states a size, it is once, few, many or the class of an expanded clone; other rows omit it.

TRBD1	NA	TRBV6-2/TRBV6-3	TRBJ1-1	TGTGCCAGCAGTTACCCCGGACAGGGGGCCACTGAAGCTTTCTTT	CASSYPGQGATEAFF
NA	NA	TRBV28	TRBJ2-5	TGTGCCAGCAGTTTATTGGGCCCGGAAAGGAGCGGGTCTCGAGAGGAGACCCAGTACTTC	CASSLLGPERSGSREETQYF
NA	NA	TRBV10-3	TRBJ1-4	TGTGCCATCAGTGAGGACGGGGGTAATGAAAAACTGTTTTTT	CAISEDGGNEKLFF
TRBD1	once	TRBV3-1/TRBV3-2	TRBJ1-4	TGTGCCAGCAGCTTCCGGACAGGGCCTAATGAAAAACTGTTTTTT	CASSFRTGPNEKLFF
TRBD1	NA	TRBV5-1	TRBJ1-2	TGTGCCAGCAGCCTCGGGACAGGGGGAGGCTATGGCTACACCTTC	CASSLGTGGGYGYTF
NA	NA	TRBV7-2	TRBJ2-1	TGTGCCAGCAGCTTACAGCGATCCTCCTACAATGAGCAGTTCTTC	CASSLQRSSYNEQFF
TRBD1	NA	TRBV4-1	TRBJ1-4	TGCGCCAGCAGCCAAGAATCCCGGACAGGGGGTTTTGGTGAAAAACTGTTTTTT	CASSQESRTGGFGEKLFF
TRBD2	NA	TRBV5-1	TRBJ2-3	TGCGCCAGCAGCACCGGGACTAGCGGGGGCACAGATACGCAGTATTTT	CASSTGTSGGTDTQYF
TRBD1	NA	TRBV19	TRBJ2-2	TGTGCCAGTAGATCAGGGGGATCAGGAACCGGGGAGCTGTTTTTT	CASRSGGSGTGELFF
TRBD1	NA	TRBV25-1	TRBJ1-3	TGTGCCAGCAGTGCGACAGGGATCTCTGGAAACACCATATATTTT	CASSATGISGNTIYF
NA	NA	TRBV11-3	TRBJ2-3	TGTGCCAGCAGCTTAGGGAGGAGCAGGGACAACTTGGATACGCAGTATTTT	CASSLGRSRDNLDTQYF
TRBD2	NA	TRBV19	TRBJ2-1	TGTGCCAGTAGTAACACAGGACTAGCGGGAGGGCCAGGGCGCTACAATGAGCAGTTCTTC	CASSNTGLAGGPGRYNEQFF
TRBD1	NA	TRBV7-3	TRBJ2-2	TGTGCCAGCAAGACAGGGACGGGCACCGGGGAGCTGTTTTTT	CASKTGTGTGELFF
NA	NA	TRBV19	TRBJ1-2	TGTGCCAGTAAGAATGGTGGGGCGAGTGGCTATGGCTACACCTTC	CASKNGGASGYGYTF
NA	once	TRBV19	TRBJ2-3	TGTGCCAGTAGTTCCCCAGGGACTAGCACAGATACGCAGTATTTT	CASSSPGTSTDTQYF
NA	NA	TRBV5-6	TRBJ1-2	TGTGCCAGCAGCTGGGGAGGGGATGGCTACACCTTC	CASSWGGDGYTF
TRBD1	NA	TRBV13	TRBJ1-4	TGTGCCAGCAGCTGGGACAGGGACGATCATGAAAAACTGTTTTTT	CASSWDRDDHEKLFF
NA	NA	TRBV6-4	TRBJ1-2	TGTGCCAGCAGTGACTCGAATAGGGGCTATGGCTACACCTTC	CASSDSNRGYGYTF
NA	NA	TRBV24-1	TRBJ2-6	TGTGCCACCAGTGACCCCCAGGCGAAAGGGGCCAACGTCCTGACTTTC	CATSDPQAKGANVLTF
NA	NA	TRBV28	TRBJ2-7	TGTGCCAGCACCGAGACAGGCACGCTGAGAGAGCAGTACTTC	CASTETGTLREQYF
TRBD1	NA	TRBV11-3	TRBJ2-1	TGTGCCAGCAGCTTTTCCGGGACAGGGATTTACAATGAGCAGTTCTTC	CASSFSGTGIYNEQFF
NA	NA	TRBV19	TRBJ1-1	TGTGCCAGTAGTGTGGACAGTTATCCAGCTGAAGCTTTCTTT	CASSVDSYPAEAFF
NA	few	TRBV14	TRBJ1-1	TGTGCCAGCAGCCAAGAGTTCCAGGGTGGCACTGAAGCTTTCTTT	CASSQEFQGGTEAFF
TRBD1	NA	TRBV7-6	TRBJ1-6	TGTGCCAGCAGCTTAGAAAGGACAGGGGGGAACATCGAGGGGTCACCCCTCCACTTT	CASSLERTGGNIEGSPLHF
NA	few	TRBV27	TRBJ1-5	TGTGCCAGCAGTTTAAGTCGACAGTTCAATCAGCCCCAGCATTTT	CASSLSRQFNQPQHF
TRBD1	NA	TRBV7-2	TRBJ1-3	TGTGCCAGCAGCCAGACAGGGGGCGGTGGAAACACCATATATTTT	CASSQTGGGGNTIYF
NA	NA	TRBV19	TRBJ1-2	TGTGCCAGTAGTATACAGGGACTCCTACATGGCTACACCTTC	CASSIQGLLHGYTF
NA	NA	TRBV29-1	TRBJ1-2	TGCAGCGTTCTTCTGCGTGGTTTCGACTATGGCTACACCTTC	CSVLLRGFDYGYTF
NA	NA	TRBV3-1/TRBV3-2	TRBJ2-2	TGTGCCAGCAGCTCTCGGGGAAACACCGGGGAGCTGTTTTTT	CASSSRGNTGELFF
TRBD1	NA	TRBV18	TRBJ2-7	TGTGCCAGCACCACAGGGGGCCAAATAACCTACGAGCAGTACTTC	CASTTGGQITYEQYF
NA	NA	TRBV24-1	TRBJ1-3	TGTGCCACCAGTGATTTCGCGGCCCGGTATGGAAACACCATATATTTT	CATSDFAARYGNTIYF